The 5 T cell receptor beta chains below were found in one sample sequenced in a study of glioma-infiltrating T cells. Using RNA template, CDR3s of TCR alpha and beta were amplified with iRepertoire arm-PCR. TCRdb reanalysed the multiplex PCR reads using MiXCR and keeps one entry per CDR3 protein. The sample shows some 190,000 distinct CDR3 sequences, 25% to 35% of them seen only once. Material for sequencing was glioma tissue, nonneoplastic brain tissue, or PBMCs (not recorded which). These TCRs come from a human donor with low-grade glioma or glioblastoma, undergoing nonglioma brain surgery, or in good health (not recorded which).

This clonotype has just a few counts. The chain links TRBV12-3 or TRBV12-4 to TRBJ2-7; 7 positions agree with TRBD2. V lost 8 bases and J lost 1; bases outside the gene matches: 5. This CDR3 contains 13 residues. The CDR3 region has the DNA TGTGCCAGCCTTCGGGGGGATTCCTACGAGCAGTACTTC. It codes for CASLRGDSYEQYF.

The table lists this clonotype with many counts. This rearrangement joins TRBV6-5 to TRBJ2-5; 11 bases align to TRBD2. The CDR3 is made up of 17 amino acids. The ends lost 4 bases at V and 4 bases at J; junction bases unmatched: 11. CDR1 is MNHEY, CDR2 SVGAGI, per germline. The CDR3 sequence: CASSLSSSGRGRETQYF. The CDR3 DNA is TGTGCCAGCAGTTTATCGAGTAGCGGGAGGGGACGAGAGACCCAGTACTTC.

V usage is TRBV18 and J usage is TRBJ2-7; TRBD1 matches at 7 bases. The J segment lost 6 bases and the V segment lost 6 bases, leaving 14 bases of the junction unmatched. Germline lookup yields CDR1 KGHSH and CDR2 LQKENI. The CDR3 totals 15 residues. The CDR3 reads CASSPDFDRVGEQYF. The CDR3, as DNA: TGTGCCAGCTCCCCAGATTTCGACAGGGTTGGCGAGCAGTACTTC.

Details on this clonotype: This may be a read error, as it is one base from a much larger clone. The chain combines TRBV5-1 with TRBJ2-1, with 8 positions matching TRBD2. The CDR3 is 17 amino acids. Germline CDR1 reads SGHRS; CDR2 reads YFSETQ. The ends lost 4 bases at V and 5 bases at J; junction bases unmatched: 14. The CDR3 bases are TGCGCCAGCAGCCAGAACACCCTAGCGGGTGGGAACAATGAGCAGTTCTTC. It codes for CASSQNTLAGGNNEQFF.

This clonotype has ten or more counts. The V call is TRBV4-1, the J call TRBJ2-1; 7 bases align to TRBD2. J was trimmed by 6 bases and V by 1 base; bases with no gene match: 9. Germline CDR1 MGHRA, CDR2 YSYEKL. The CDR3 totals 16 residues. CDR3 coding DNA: TGCGCCAGCAGCCAAGCTGATAGCGGGCCCGCCAATGAGCAGTTCTTC. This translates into CASSQADSGPANEQFF.